Presented here are 21 T cell receptor beta chains from one specimen sequenced in a study of tumor-infiltrating lymphocytes in primary liver carcinoma (dated by TCRdb to the late 2010s). The listed sequencing device is Illumina HiSeq 2500. A constant-region primer and ProtoScript II reverse transcriptase were used to reverse-transcribe TCRbeta-specific cDNA from approximately 500 ng total RNA. TCRbeta libraries were built with three nested multiplex PCR rounds, a slightly modified ARM-PCR procedure. Multiplex TRBV1-TRBV30 forward primers and a Cbeta reverse primer were used in the first two PCR rounds, each of which was run for 10 cycles. TCRdb reworked the public reads: Q25 trimming with fastp, MiXCR clone assembly, productive beta chains retained. For every CDR3 protein sequence, its rows merge into one entry that carries the most common genes and DNA. The sample table records some 50,000 distinct CDR3 sequences; around 64% of these occur just once. The ten most abundant clones make up just under 30% of the sample.

Without any cell sorting, total RNA and DNA were extracted together from 20-30 mg of bulk tissue using the AllPrep DNA/RNA mini kit. Sequencing was done on a sample of liver tumor tissue from sampling region 5. Interpreted using the paper, the cell subset or site label stands for: tumor region T5, tumor centre. These receptor sequences come from a man aged 35 to 55 with primary liver carcinoma and hepatitis B virus infection.

This clonotype was counted only a few times. The CDR3 does not end in the conserved phenylalanine or tryptophan, so this is likely a read error. The rearrangement joins TRBV10-3 to TRBJ2-5; D unresolved. CDR3 length: 16 amino acids. Germline CDR1 and CDR2: ENHRY and SYGVKD. The germline V and J ends were trimmed by 6 bases and 5 bases, with 22 bases remaining between them. CDR3 sequence reads: CAIRPPLGHPVETQYL. CDR3 DNA: TGTGCCATCAGACCCCCCTTGGGCCACCCAGTTGAGACCCAGTACCTC.

There are many counts of this clonotype. The V and J genes are TRBV6-2 or TRBV6-3 and TRBJ2-7, with 8 nucleotides matching TRBD2. The germline CDR1 and CDR2 sequences are MNHEY and SVGEGT. This CDR3 is built from 16 residues. Unmatched junction bases numbered 10, after V lost 5 bases and J lost 1 base. CDR3 amino acids: CASSGPSGLKSYEQYF. The CDR3 coding sequence is TGTGCCAGCAGTGGGCCTAGCGGGCTTAAGTCCTACGAGCAGTACTTC.

This clonotype was counted ten times or more. The chain employs TRBV7-8 and TRBJ2-5; D unclear. The CDR3 loop spans 14 amino acids. CDR1 SGHVS and CDR2 FQNEAQ come from the germline V gene. Trimming removed 1 base from V and 5 bases from J, with 11 bases in between. The CDR3 reads CASSLGGIRETQYF. In nucleotides, the CDR3 is TGTGCCAGCAGCTTAGGGGGTATTCGGGAGACCCAGTACTTC.

A word on this clonotype: This is likely a read error, given that the CDR3 carries no conserved phenylalanine or tryptophan at its end. The chain has TRBV5-6 and TRBJ1-6; D is unclear. This CDR3 is 13 amino acids long. Germline V gene lookup returns CDR1 SGHDT and CDR2 YYEEEE. Trimming pared 5 bases from V and 5 bases from J, leaving 8 bases between. CDR3: CASSLYHNSPLHL. The CDR3 region has the DNA TGTGCCAGCAGTTTGTACCATAATTCACCCCTCCACTTA.

With regard to this clonotype: The junction departs from germline at one end; a sequencing error may be responsible. The chain carries TRBV6-6 and TRBJ2-1, with 9 nucleotides matching TRBD2. The CDR3 runs to 15 residues. Germline CDR1 is MNHNY and CDR2 is SVGAGI (reference sequence). The CDR3 here is CASSSATSGDNEQLF. The CDR3 nucleotides are TGTGCCAGCAGTTCTGCGACTAGCGGAGACAATGAGCAGCTCTTC.

This clonotype has more than one count but fewer than ten. The chain is built from TRBV11-3 and TRBJ2-7; TRBD2 might be the D (5 bases). This CDR3 region has 15 residues. CDR1 and CDR2 (germline): SGHNT, YENEEA. V was trimmed by 4 bases and J by 1 base, leaving 14 bases between them. CDR3 in amino acids: CASSSHEGSSYEQYF. CDR3 in DNA: TGTGCCAGCAGCTCCCACGAGGGCAGTTCCTACGAGCAGTACTTC.

This clonotype has a handful of counts. A much larger clone lies a single base off, so this may be a read error. V gene TRBV28 combines with J gene TRBJ1-1; the D is unclear. The CDR3 contains 11 residues. The germline V gene has CDR1 MDHEN and CDR2 SYDVKM. CDR3 loop: CANSLKLKAFF. The CDR3 coding sequence is TGTGCCAACAGTCTAAAACTAAAAGCTTTCTTT.

With respect to this clonotype: Just one base apart from a much larger clone, this may be a read error. The chain joins TRBV12-3 or TRBV12-4 to TRBJ2-7; no definite D call. The CDR3 runs 13 residues. In nucleotides, the CDR3 is TGTGCCAGCAGTTTAAGGGAATCCTGCGAGCAGTGCTTC. It specifies CASSLRESCEQCF.

As for this clonotype: A read error may produce the germline difference seen at one junction end. This chain links TRBV11-1 with TRBJ2-7, with D maybe TRBD1 (5 bases). This CDR3 has 15 amino acids. Germline V gene lookup returns CDR1 SGHAT and CDR2 FQDESV (reference sequence). The CDR3 spells CADSLESSVSYEQYF. The DNA of the CDR3 is TGTGCCGACAGCTTAGAATCGAGTGTCTCCTACGAGCAGTATTTC.

A remark on this clonotype: An end of the junction differs from the germline gene, which may be a read error. This chain links TRBV6-5 with TRBJ2-7; TRBD1 matches at 9 bases. The germline gives CDR1 MNHEY, CDR2 SVGAGI. This CDR3 has 13 amino acids. The CDR3 loop is CASSRDRVYEQYF. The CDR3 DNA follows: TGTGCCAGCAGTCGGGACAGGGTCTACGAACAGTACTTC.

As to this clonotype: Without the conserved terminal phenylalanine or tryptophan, this CDR3 likely stems from a read error. The chain couples TRBV6-5 to TRBJ2-7; TRBD1 aligns across 8 bases. The CDR3 runs to 14 residues. Germline CDR1 MNHEY, CDR2 SVGAGI. The CDR3 sequence is CASSSTDRGYKQYS. The CDR3 DNA reads TGTGCCAGCAGCTCCACCGACAGGGGCTACAAGCAGTACTCC.

This clonotype has more than one count but fewer than ten. Its ends do not fully match the called genes, so a read error is possible. The rearrangement uses TRBV5-1 and TRBJ2-7; 9 positions agree with TRBD2. There are 15 residues in the CDR3. Germline CDR1 is SGHRS and CDR2 is YFSETQ. The CDR3 spells CASSEISGGVYEQYF. In nucleotides, the CDR3 is TGCGCCAGCAGCGAGATTAGCGGGGGTGTCTACGAGCAGTATTTC.

This clonotype was observed many times. V is TRBV7-9 and J is TRBJ2-7; 7 nucleotides match TRBD1. V lost 4 bases and J lost 5; bases outside the gene matches: 2. This CDR3 spans 12 amino acids. Looked up from germline, CDR1 is SEHNR and CDR2 is FQNEAQ (reference sequence). The DNA of the CDR3 is TGTGCCAGCAGCTGGGACAGCAACGAGCAGTACTTC. It specifies CASSWDSNEQYF.

Concerning this clonotype: The junction departs from germline at one end; a sequencing error may be responsible. The rearrangement links TRBV14 to TRBJ2-2, with D possibly TRBD2 on 5 matching bases. The CDR3 totals 14 residues. The germline V gene has CDR1 SGHDN and CDR2 FVKESK. The CDR3 is CASSQDCVTGELFF. The CDR3 region has the DNA TGTGCCAGCAGCCAAGATTGTGTCACCGGGGAGCTGTTTTTC.

The rearrangement joins TRBV2 to TRBJ1-2; the match to TRBD1 covers 9 bases. In germline, CDR1 is SNHLY, CDR2 FYNNEI. The CDR3 runs 13 residues. The J segment lost 4 bases and the V segment lost 8 bases, leaving 5 bases of the junction unmatched. DNA of the CDR3: TGTGCCAGCCGAGGGACAGGGAGCTATGGCTACACCTTC. Protein sequence: CASRGTGSYGYTF.

This clonotype is categorized as medium-sized (0.01 to 0.1%). The gene calls are TRBV11-2 and TRBJ2-7, with 12 bases lining up with TRBD2. V gave up 1 base and J gave up 13 bases; unmatched junction bases: 5. Looked up from germline, CDR1 is SGHAT and CDR2 is FQNNGV. The CDR3 contains 13 residues. The CDR3 coding sequence is TGTGCCAGCAGCTTAGGACTAGCGGGGGTGGAATACTTC. It translates to CASSLGLAGVEYF. Complete variable domain (other parts from reference TRBV11-2 and TRBJ2-7): EAGVAQSPRYKIIEKRQSVAFWCNPISGHATLYWYQQILGQGPKLLIQFQNNGVVDDSQLPKDRFSAERLKGVDSTLKIQPAKLEDSAVYLCASSLGLAGVEYFGPGTRLTVT.

In the case of this clonotype: An end of the junction differs from the germline gene, which may be a read error. The chain joins TRBV7-9 to TRBJ2-2; TRBD1 is a possible D gene (7 bases). The CDR3 spans 15 residues. Looked up from germline, CDR1 is SEHNR and CDR2 is FQNEAQ (reference sequence). The CDR3 region has the DNA TGTGCCGCGTCCCCGGGACAGTTGGACACCGGGGGGCTGTTTTTT. This translates into CAASPGQLDTGGLFF.

The chain recombines TRBV28 with TRBJ2-5; 9 bases are shared with TRBD1. After removal of 5 bases from V and 4 bases from J, the junction contained 11 bases not matched to a gene. From germline, CDR1 is MDHEN and CDR2 SYDVKM. This CDR3 comprises 16 residues. CDR3 in DNA: TGTGCCAGCAGTCCCGGGACAGGGTTCAGCCGAGAGACCCAGTACTTC. Its protein is CASSPGTGFSRETQYF.

In the case of this clonotype: The junction shows a germline mismatch at one end, possibly a read error. The gene calls are TRBV28 and TRBJ1-1, with D uncertain. Per the germline V gene, CDR1 is MDHEN and CDR2 is SYDVKM. The CDR3 runs to 14 residues. CDR3 residues: CTSSLGWGSTEAFF. The DNA of the CDR3 is TGTACCAGCAGTTTGGGTTGGGGAAGCACTGAAGCTTTCTTT.

Of note for this clonotype: The germline gene is not matched at one end of the junction; a read error may be the cause. V gene TRBV11-2 combines with J gene TRBJ2-7; D remains unclear. CDR1 is SGHAT, CDR2 FQNNGV, per germline. The CDR3 loop spans 14 amino acids. CDR3 in DNA: TGTGCCAGCAACTTAATCGACGGAGCCTACGAGCGATACTTC. It encodes CASNLIDGAYERYF.

This clonotype was seen many times. The chain has TRBV12-3 or TRBV12-4 and TRBJ2-3; D is undetermined. The CDR3 sequence is 14 residues long. Trimming removed 3 bases from V and 3 bases from J, with 10 bases in between. The CDR3: CASSFRIRTDTQYF. CDR3 nucleotide sequence: TGTGCCAGCAGTTTCCGGATTAGAACAGATACGCAGTATTTT.